This TCR beta chain was captured by sequencing in a study of OX40 agonist ivuxolimab in advanced cancers. For the study at large: Ivuxolimab is an agonistic anti-OX40 (CD134) antibody, and patients were treated with it. Having had anti-PD-1, anti-PD-L1 or anti-CTLA-4 therapy before was allowed, and roughly 40% had some. Broader study findings: Low normalized T-cell clonal expansion also characterized some of the nonresponders. At 0.1 to 3.0 mg/kg and by week 6, CD4+ and CD8+ T cells in the blood had expanded clonally.

To note about this clone: Its matching antigen is unknown.

Sequencing used immunoSEQ multiplex PCR; TCRdb keeps in-frame clones, though not all of them. The sample lists 55,000 to 90,000 clones, 82% occurring once. The sample was CD4+ or CD8+ T cells sorted from blood, taken in a trial of the OX40 agonist ivuxolimab. The receptor was derived from an adult with an advanced solid tumor such as melanoma, head and neck, liver or kidney cancer.

As DNA, the CDR3 is TGCGCCAGCGTGTTACTAGCGGGAGTCTTGACCGGGGAGCTGTTTTTT. The encoded protein is CASVLLAGVLTGELFF. The chain carries TRBV5-1 and TRBJ2-2; TRBD2 matches at 11 bases. The CDR3 spans 16 residues. J was trimmed by 5 bases and V by 7 bases; bases with no gene match: 10. Looked up from germline, CDR1 is SGHRS and CDR2 is YFSETQ.